Presented here are 16 T cell receptor beta chains from one specimen sequenced in a study of control samples from healthy donors and cancer patients (dated by TCRdb to about 2020). Preparation of the library involved the immunoSEQ multiplex PCR assay. The table was pulled from immuneACCESS by TCRdb, which kept in-frame rearrangements only. Such tables lose some clones; where checked, under half of the loss comes from unresolved V genes, and the rest has no known cause. The sample table shows approximately 92,000 clones, and 80% to 95% are seen once. The ten largest make up around 1.5% of the sample. The sample comprised blood. These receptors all come from a woman in her thirties in good health.

The count of this clone is one. The chain carries TRBV27 and TRBJ2-2; TRBD1 aligns across 8 bases. The germline V gene has CDR1 MNHEY and CDR2 SMNVEV (reference sequence). The CDR3 has 15 amino acids. The ends lost 6 bases at V and 3 bases at J; junction bases unmatched: 6. CDR3 loop: CASSGQGSYTGELFF. CDR3 sequence (DNA): TGTGCCAGCAGCGGACAGGGTTCTTACACCGGGGAGCTGTTTTTT.

This chain's CDR3 is CASSLKPQPQHF. The CDR3 coding sequence is TGTGCCAGCAGTTTAAAGCCTCAGCCCCAGCATTTT. The chain recombines TRBV28 with TRBJ1-5; D is ambiguous. The germline V gene has CDR1 MDHEN and CDR2 SYDVKM. The CDR3 length is 12 residues. V was trimmed by 2 bases and J by 6 bases, leaving 5 bases between them.

The gene calls are TRBV13 and TRBJ1-4; D is undetermined. V dropped 3 bases and J dropped 0 bases, with 14 bases sitting between them. The CDR3 length is 17 residues. CDR1 PRHDT and CDR2 FYEKMQ come from the germline V gene (reference sequence). The CDR3 DNA sequence: TGTGCCAGCAGCTTGGGGTTGCCGGGCGCAACTAATGAAAAACTGTTTTTT. Encoded protein: CASSLGLPGATNEKLFF.

The chain is built from TRBV5-5 and TRBJ2-5, with D possibly being TRBD2 (7 bases). Per the germline V gene, CDR1 is SGHKS and CDR2 is YYEKEE (reference sequence). CDR3 length: 14 residues. V was shortened by 2 bases and J by 4 bases, with 12 bases between the two germline ends. As DNA, the CDR3 is TGTGCCAGCAGCTTTGCGGGGGCCACAGAGACCCAGTACTTC. Translated, it gives CASSFAGATETQYF.

This chain connects TRBV2 to TRBJ2-3; tentative D call: TRBD2 (5 bases). The CDR3 length is 16 residues. V was clipped by 1 base and J by 4 bases, with 15 bases between them. Germline CDR1 SNHLY, CDR2 FYNNEI. The CDR3 bases are TGTGCCAGCAGTGAAGACCGGGGATCGGTTGCAGATACGCAGTATTTT. Protein: CASSEDRGSVADTQYF. Full variable domain (remainder filled in from reference TRBV2 and TRBJ2-3): EPEVTQTPSHQVTQMGQEVILRCVPISNHLYFYWYRQILGQKVEFLVSFYNNEISEKSEIFDDQFSVERPDGSNFTLKIRSTKLEDSAMYFCASSEDRGSVADTQYFGPGTRLTVL.

This sequence joins TRBV18 and TRBJ1-5; 8 nucleotides align to TRBD1. Unmatched junction bases numbered 4, after V lost 5 bases and J lost 1 base. Germline lookup yields CDR1 KGHSH and CDR2 LQKENI. The CDR3 loop spans 15 amino acids. CDR3: CASSEQGESNQPQHF. CDR3 DNA sequence: TGTGCCAGCTCAGAACAGGGGGAGAGCAATCAGCCCCAGCATTTT.

The rearrangement links TRBV3-1 (or the pseudogene TRBV3-2) to TRBJ1-4; 9 nucleotides agree with TRBD1. V lost 6 bases and J lost 5; bases outside the gene matches: 10. CDR3 size: 16 residues. Germline lookup yields CDR1 LGHDT and CDR2 YNNKEL (reference sequence). The CDR3 nucleotides are TGTGCCAGCAGGCAAAATTTAGGACAGGGGAATGAAAAACTGTTTTTT. It specifies CASRQNLGQGNEKLFF.

CDR3 region: CAIRALPRQGITGELFF. In DNA form, the CDR3 reads TGTGCCATCAGGGCGCTCCCTCGACAGGGTATCACCGGGGAGCTGTTTTTT. The chain has TRBV10-3 and TRBJ2-2, with 7 bases identical to TRBD1. The length of the CDR3 is 17 residues. V shed 6 bases, J shed 4 bases, and the junction held 14 bases outside the gene matches. Germline V gene lookup returns CDR1 ENHRY and CDR2 SYGVKD.

The chain has TRBV9 and TRBJ1-2, with D tentatively TRBD1 (5 bases). This CDR3 region has 13 residues. Trimming shortened V by 3 bases and J by 7 bases, and 13 bases separated the two germline ends. Germline lookup yields CDR1 SGDLS and CDR2 YYNGEE. The CDR3 loop reads CASSAGDYGGYTF. CDR3 coding DNA: TGTGCCAGCAGCGCCGGGGACTATGGTGGCTACACCTTC. The whole variable domain, remainder taken from reference TRBV9 and TRBJ1-2, is DSGVTQTPKHLITATGQRVTLRCSPRSGDLSVYWYQQSLDQGLQFLIQYYNGEERAKGNILERFSAQQFPDLHSELNLSSLELGDSALYFCASSAGDYGGYTFGSGTRLTVV.

The chain couples TRBV6-5 to TRBJ2-7; TRBD1 agrees at 7 bases. Germline assignment: CDR1 MNHEY and CDR2 SVGAGI. This CDR3 is 15 amino acids long. Unmatched junction bases numbered 9, after V lost 6 bases and J lost 1 base. Here the CDR3 DNA reads TGTGCCAGCAGCGAGGGACAGCGCATTTCCTACGAGCAGTACTTC. Its translation is CASSEGQRISYEQYF.

The chain is built from TRBV5-8 and TRBJ2-1, with D hard to call. The CDR3 has 19 residues. Germline CDR1 and CDR2: SGHTS and YDEGEE. The V end was cut by 6 bases, the J end by 4 bases, with 29 bases between. The CDR3 DNA follows: TGTGCCAGCACCTCGCCTCTGTCCCGCGCGCCAGCGTTATACAATGAGCAGTTCTTC. This codes for CASTSPLSRAPALYNEQFF. Based on the CDR3 plus reference TRBV5-8 and TRBJ2-1, the full variable domain is EAGVTQSPTHLIKTRGQQATLRCSPISGHTSVYWYQQALGLGLQFLLWYDEGEERNRGNFPPRFSGRQFPNYSSELNVNALELEDSALYLCASTSPLSRAPALYNEQFFGPGTRLTVL.

The chain employs TRBV18 and TRBJ1-4; D remains unclear. V was shortened by 5 bases and J by 5 bases, with 6 bases between the two germline ends. Germline values: CDR1 KGHSH, CDR2 LQKENI. This CDR3 contains 12 residues. CDR3 nucleotides: TGTGCCAGCTCAGCGGAGAATGAAAAACTGTTTTTT. This translates into CASSAENEKLFF.

This chain links TRBV19 with TRBJ2-3; 10 bases line up with TRBD1. Germline V gene sequence: CDR1 LNHDA, CDR2 SQIVND (reference sequence). V dropped 7 bases and J dropped 5; count of bases not matched to a gene: 6. The CDR3 runs 14 residues. CDR3 in amino acids: CASKRTGGKDTQYF. The CDR3 region has the DNA TGTGCCAGTAAAAGGACAGGGGGAAAAGATACGCAGTATTTT.

Written as DNA, the CDR3 is TGTGCCAGCAGCCCGGGATTTCAGACCCAGTACTTC. It yields the protein CASSPGFQTQYF. The V and J genes are TRBV28 and TRBJ2-5, with D perhaps matching TRBD2 (5 bases). Per germline, CDR1 MDHEN and CDR2 SYDVKM. Trimming removed 6 bases from V and 6 bases from J, with 11 bases in between. This CDR3 is built from 12 residues. The complete variable domain, with remaining parts taken from reference TRBV28 and TRBJ2-5, reads DVKVTQSSRYLVKRTGEKVFLECVQDMDHENMFWYRQDPGLGLRLIYFSYDVKMKEKGDIPEGYSVSREKKERFSLILESASTNQTSMYLCASSPGFQTQYFGPGTRLLVL.

The chain recombines TRBV7-2 with TRBJ1-5; D call uncertain. This CDR3 is built from 16 residues. The V and J ends lost 5 bases and 9 bases respectively, with 23 bases between them. Germline V gene data show CDR1 as SGHTA and CDR2 as FQGNSA. CDR3 residues: CASSPTSLGRAGPQHF. The CDR3 nucleotides read TGTGCCAGCAGCCCGACTTCGCTCGGACGTGCGGGGCCCCAGCATTTT.

This clone was observed a handful of times. This sequence joins TRBV6-1 and TRBJ2-1; D is ambiguous. The CDR3 loop spans 13 amino acids. CDR1 is MNHNS and CDR2 is SASEGT in the germline V gene. The V gene lost 3 bases and the J gene lost 0 bases, with 3 bases spanning the gap. DNA of the CDR3: TGTGCCAGCAGTGACAGCTCCTACAATGAGCAGTTCTTC. The encoded protein is CASSDSSYNEQFF.